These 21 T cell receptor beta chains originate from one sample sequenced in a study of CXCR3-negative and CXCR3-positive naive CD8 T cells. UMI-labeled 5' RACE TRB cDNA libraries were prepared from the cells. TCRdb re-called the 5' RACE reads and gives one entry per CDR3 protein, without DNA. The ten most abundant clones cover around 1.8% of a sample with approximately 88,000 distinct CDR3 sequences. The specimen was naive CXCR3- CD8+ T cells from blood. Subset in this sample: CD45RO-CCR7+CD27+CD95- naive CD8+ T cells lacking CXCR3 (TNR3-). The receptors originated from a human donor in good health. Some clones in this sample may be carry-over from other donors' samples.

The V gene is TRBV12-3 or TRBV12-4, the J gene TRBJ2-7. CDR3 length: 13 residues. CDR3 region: CASRPRDSYEQYF.

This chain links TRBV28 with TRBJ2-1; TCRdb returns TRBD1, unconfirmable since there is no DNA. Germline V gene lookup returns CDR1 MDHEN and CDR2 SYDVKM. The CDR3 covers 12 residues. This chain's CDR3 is CALNGPGNEQFF.

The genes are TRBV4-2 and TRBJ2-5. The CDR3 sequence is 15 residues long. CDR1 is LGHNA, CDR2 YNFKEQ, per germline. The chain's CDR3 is CASSQGAGSGETQYF.

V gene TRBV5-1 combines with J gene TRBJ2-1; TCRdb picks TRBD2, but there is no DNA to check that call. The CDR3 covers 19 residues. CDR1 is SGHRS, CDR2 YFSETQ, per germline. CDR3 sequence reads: CASSPDETYPSGGYNEQFF.

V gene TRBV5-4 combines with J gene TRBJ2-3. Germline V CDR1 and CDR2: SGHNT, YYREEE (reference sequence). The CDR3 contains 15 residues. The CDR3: CASSLGAAGTDTQYF.

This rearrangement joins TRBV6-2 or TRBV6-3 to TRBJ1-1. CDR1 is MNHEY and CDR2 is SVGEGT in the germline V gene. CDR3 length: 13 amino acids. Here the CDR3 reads CASSLTDNTEAFF.

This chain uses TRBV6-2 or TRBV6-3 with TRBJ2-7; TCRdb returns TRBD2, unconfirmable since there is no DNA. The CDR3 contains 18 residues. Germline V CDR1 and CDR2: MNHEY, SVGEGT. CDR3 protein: CASSYGLHPGLYYYEQYF.

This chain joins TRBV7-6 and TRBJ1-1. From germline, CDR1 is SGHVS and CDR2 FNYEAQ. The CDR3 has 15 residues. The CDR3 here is CASSLVRMRDTEAFF.

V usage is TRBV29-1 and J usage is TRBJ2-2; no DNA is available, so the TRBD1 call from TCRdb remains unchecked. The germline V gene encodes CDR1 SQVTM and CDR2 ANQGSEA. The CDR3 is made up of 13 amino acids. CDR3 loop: CSAVAQQAGELFF.

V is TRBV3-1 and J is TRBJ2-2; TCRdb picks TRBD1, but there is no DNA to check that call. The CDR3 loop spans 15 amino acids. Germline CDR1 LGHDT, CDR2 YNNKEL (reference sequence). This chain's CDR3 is CAEKAGTGTPGELFF. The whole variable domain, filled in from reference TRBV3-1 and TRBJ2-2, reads DTAVSQTPKYLVTQMGNDKSIKCEQNLGHDTMYWYKQDSKKFLKIMFSYNNKELIINETVPNRFSPKSPDKAHLNLHINSLELGDSAVYFCAEKAGTGTPGELFFGEGSRLTVL.

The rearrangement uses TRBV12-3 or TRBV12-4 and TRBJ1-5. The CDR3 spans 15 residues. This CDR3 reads CASSFGQGPNQPQHF.

CDR3 protein: CSVSQGSLDEQYF. The chain carries TRBV29-1 and TRBJ2-7; the TCRdb call, TRBD1, lacks DNA for checking. In germline, CDR1 is SQVTM, CDR2 ANQGSEA. The length of the CDR3 is 13 residues.

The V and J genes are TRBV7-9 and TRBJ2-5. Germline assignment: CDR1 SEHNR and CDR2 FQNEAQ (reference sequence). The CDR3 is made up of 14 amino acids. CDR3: CASSLEGSRETQYF.

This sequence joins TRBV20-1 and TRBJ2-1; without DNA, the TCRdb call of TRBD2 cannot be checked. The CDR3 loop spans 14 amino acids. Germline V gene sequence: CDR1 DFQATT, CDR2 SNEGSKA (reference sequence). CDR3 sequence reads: CSAVEDYYDNEQFF.

CDR3 region: CASSLAGGTQETQYF. V is TRBV7-3 and J is TRBJ2-5; there is no DNA to check the TCRdb D call of TRBD1. CDR1 is SGHTA, CDR2 FQGTGA, per germline. The CDR3 contains 15 residues.

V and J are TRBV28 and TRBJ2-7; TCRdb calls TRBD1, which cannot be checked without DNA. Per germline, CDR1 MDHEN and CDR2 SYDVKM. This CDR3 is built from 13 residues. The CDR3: CASRGTGAYEQYF.

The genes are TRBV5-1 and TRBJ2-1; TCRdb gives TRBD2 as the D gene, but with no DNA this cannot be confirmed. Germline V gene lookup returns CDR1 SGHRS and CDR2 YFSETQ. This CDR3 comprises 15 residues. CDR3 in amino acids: CASSLWTSGMAEQFF.

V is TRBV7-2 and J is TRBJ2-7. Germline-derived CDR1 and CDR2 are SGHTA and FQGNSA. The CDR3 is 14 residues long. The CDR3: CASSLEPPTYEQYF.

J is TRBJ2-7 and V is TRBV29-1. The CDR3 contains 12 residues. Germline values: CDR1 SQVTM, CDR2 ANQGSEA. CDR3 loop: CSGGGSSYEQYF.

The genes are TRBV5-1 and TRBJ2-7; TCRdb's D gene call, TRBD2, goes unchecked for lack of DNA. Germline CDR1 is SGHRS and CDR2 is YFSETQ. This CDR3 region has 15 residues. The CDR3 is CASSFSGGAAYEQYF.

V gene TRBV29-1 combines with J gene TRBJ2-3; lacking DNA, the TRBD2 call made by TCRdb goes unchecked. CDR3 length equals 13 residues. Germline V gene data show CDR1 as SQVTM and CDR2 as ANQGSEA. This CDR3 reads CSVAGGSLDTQYF.